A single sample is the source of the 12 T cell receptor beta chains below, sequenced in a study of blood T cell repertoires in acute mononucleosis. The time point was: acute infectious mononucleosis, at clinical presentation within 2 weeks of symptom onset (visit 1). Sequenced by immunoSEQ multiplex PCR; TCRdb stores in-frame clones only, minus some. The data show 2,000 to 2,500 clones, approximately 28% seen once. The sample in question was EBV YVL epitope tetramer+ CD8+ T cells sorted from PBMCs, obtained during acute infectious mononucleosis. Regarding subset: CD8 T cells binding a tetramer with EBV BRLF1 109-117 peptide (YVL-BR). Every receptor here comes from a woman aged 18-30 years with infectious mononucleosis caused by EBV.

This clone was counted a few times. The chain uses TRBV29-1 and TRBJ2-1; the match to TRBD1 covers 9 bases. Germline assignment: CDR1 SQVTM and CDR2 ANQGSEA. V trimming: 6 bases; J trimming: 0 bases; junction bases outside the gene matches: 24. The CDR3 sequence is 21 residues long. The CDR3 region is CSVGGTGSGTWGAYSYNEQFF. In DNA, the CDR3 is TGCAGCGTAGGTGGGACAGGGTCCGGGACTTGGGGGGCATACTCCTACAATGAGCAGTTCTTC.

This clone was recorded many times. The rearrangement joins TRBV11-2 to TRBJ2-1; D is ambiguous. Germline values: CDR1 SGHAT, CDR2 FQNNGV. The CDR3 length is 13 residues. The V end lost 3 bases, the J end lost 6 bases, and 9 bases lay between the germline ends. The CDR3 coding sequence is TGTGCCAGCAGCTTGTTTTCGGGCAATGAGCAGTTCTTC. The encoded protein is CASSLFSGNEQFF.

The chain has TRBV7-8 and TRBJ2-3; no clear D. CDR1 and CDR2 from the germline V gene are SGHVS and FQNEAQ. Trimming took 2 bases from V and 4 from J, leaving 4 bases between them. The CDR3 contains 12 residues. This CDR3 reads CASSLPPDTQYF. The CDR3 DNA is TGTGCCAGCAGCTTACCCCCAGATACGCAGTATTTT. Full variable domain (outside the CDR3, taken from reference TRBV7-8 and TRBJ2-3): GAGVSQSPRYKVAKRGQDVALRCDPISGHVSLFWYQQALGQGPEFLTYFQNEAQLDKSGLPSDRFFAERPEGSVSTLKIQRTQQEDSAVYLCASSLPPDTQYFGPGTRLTVL.

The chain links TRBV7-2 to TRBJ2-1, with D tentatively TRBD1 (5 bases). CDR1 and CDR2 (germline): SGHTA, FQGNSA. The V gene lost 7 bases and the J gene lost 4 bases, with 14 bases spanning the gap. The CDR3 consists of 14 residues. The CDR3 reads CASNFDPGYNEQFF. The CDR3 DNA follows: TGTGCCAGCAACTTCGATCCAGGGTACAATGAGCAGTTCTTC.

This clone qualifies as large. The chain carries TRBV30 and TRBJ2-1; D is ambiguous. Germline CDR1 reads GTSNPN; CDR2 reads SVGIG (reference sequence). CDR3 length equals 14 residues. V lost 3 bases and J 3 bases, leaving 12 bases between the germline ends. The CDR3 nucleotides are TGTGCCTGGAGCTCCTCCCCCCTCTACAATGAGCAGTTCTTC. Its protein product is CAWSSSPLYNEQFF.

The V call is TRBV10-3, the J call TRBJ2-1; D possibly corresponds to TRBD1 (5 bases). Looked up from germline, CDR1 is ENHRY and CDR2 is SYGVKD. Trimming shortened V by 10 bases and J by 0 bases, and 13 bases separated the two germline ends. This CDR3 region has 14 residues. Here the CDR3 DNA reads TGTGCCAGCACGACAGCGAGCTCCTACAATGAGCAGTTCTTC. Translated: CASTTASSYNEQFF.

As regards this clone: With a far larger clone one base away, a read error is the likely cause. This chain's CDR3 is CASSFLVGGAQPQHF. CDR3 nucleotides: TGTGCCAGCAGTTTCCTTGTGGGGGGGGCTCAGCCCCAGCATTTT. The chain links TRBV28 to TRBJ1-5; perhaps TRBD1 as D (6 bases). The germline V gene encodes CDR1 MDHEN and CDR2 SYDVKM. The CDR3 totals 15 residues. V gave up 3 bases and J gave up 6 bases, with 15 bases separating them.

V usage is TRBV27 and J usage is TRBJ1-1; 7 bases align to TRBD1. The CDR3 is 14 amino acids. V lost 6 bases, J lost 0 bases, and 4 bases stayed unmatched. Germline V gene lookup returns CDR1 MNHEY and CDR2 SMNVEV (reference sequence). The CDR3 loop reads CASRGQTMNTEAFF. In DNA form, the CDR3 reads TGTGCCAGCAGGGGACAGACAATGAACACTGAAGCTTTCTTT.

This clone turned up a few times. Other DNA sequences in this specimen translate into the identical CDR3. CDR3 residues: CSGAKPAGLAGGSNTGELFF. CDR3 DNA sequence: TGCAGCGGTGCCAAGCCCGCCGGACTAGCGGGAGGGTCGAACACCGGGGAGCTGTTTTTT. The genes are TRBV29-1 and TRBJ2-2, with TRBD2 matching over 15 bases. Germline CDR1 SQVTM, CDR2 ANQGSEA. The CDR3 length is 20 residues. The J segment lost 0 bases and the V segment lost 7 bases, leaving 15 bases of the junction unmatched.

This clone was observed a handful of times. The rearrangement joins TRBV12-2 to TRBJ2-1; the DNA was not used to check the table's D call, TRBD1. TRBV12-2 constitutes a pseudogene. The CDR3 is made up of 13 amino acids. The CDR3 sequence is CASEAPQGNEQFF. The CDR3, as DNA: TGTGCCAGCGAAGCTCCACAGGGTAATGAGCAGTTCTTC.

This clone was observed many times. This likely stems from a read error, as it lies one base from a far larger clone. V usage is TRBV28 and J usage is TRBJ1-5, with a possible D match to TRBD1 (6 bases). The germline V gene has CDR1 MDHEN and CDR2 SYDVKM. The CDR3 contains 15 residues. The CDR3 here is CASCFLLGGAQPQHF. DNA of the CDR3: TGTGCCAGCTGTTTCCTTCTGGGGGGGGCTCAGCCCCAGCATTTT.

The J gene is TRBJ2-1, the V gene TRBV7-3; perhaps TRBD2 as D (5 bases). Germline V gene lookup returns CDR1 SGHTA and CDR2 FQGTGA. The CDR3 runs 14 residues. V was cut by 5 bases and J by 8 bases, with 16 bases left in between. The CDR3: CASSLQPGLDEQFF. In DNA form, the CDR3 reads TGTGCCAGCAGCCTTCAGCCGGGGTTGGATGAGCAGTTCTTC.